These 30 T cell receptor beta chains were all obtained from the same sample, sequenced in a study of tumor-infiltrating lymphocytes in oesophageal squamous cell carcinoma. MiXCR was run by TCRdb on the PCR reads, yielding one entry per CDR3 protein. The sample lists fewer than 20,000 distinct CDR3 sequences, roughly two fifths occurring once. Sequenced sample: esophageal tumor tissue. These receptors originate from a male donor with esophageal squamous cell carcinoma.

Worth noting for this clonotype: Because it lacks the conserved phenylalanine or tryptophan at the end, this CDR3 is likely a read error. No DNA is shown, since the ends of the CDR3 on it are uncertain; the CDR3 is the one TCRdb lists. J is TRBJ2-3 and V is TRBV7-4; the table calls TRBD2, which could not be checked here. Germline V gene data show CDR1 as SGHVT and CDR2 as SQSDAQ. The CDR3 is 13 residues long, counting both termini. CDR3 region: CASRRDYDYTFGS.

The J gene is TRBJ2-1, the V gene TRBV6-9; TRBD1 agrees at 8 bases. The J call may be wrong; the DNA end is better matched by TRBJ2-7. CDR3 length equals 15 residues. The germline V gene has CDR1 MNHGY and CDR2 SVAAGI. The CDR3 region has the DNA TGTGCCAGCAGTTACCTAGGACAGGGTTCCTACGAGCAGTACTTC. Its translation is CASSYLGQGSYEQYF.

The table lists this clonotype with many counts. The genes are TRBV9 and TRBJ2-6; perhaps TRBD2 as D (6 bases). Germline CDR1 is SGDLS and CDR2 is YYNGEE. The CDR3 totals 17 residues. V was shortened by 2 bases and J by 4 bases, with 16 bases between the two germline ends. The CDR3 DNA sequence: TGTGCCAGCAGCGTCGACCCCCTAGCGACCGGGGCCAACGTCCTGACTTTC. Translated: CASSVDPLATGANVLTF.

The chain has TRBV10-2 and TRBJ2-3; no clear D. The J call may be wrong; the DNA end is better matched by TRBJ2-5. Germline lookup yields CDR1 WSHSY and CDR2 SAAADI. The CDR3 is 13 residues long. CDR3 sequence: CASNLGPRETQYF. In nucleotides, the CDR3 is TGCGCCAGCAATCTAGGGCCGCGAGAGACCCAGTACTTC.

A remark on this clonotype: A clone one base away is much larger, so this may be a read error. The CDR3 sequence is CASSPGQSSYNEQYF. DNA of the CDR3: TGTGCCAGCTCACCAGGCCAGAGCTCCTACAATGAGCAGTACTTC. The chain has TRBV18 and TRBJ2-1; D is ambiguous. The J call may be mistaken, given a closer DNA end match to TRBJ2-7. The germline CDR1 and CDR2 sequences are KGHSH and LQKENI. This CDR3 spans 15 amino acids.

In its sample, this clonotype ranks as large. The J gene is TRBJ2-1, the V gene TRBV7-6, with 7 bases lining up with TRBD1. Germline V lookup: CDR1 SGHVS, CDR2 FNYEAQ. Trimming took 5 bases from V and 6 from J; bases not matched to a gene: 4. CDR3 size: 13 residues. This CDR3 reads CASSQGDLNEQFF. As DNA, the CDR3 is TGTGCCAGCAGCCAGGGGGACCTCAATGAGCAGTTCTTC.

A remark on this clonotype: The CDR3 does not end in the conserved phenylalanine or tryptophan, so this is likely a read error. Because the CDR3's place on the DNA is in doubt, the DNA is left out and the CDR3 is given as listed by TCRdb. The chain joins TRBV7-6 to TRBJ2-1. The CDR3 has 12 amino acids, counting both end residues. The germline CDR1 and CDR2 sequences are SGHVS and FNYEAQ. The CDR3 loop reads CASSSYEQYFGN.

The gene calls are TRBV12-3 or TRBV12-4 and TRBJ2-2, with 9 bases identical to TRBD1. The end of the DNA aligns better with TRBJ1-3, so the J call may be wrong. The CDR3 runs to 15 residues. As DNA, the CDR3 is TGTGCCAGCAGCCGGAACAGGGGGCCTGGAAACACCATATATTTT. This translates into CASSRNRGPGNTIYF.

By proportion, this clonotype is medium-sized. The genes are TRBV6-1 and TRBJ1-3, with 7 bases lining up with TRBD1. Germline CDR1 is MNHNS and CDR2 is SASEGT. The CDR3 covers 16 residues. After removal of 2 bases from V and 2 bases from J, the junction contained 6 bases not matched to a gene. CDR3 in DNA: TGTGCCAGCAGTGAACGACAGGGAGAGGCTGGAAACACCATATATTTT. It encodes CASSERQGEAGNTIYF.

CDR3 DNA sequence: TGTGCCAGCAGCTTAGAAGTTTGGGGGGGATCTAACTATGGCTACACCTTC. Amino acid sequence: CASSLEVWGGSNYGYTF. The rearrangement uses TRBV7-8 and TRBJ2-5; a weak D match, TRBD1 (5 bases). The J call may be mistaken, given a closer DNA end match to TRBJ1-2. The CDR3 loop spans 17 amino acids. Germline CDR1 reads SGHVS; CDR2 reads FQNEAQ.

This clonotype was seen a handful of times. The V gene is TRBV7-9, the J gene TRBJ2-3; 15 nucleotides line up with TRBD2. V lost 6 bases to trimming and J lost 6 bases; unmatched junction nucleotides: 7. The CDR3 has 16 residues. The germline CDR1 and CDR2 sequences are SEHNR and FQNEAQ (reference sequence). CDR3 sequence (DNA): TGTGCCAGCAGACCCGGACTAGCGGGAGGGTCCGATACGCAGTATTTT. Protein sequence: CASRPGLAGGSDTQYF.

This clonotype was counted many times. CDR3 nucleotide sequence: TGTGCCAGCAGCTGGGGCAGCGGGAGGGTCGGGGAGCTGTTTTTT. This codes for CASSWGSGRVGELFF. V and J are TRBV11-2 and TRBJ2-2; 10 bases align to TRBD2. Per germline, CDR1 SGHAT and CDR2 FQNNGV. V shed 4 bases and J 7 bases; nucleotides not matched to a gene: 6. The CDR3 sequence is 15 residues long.

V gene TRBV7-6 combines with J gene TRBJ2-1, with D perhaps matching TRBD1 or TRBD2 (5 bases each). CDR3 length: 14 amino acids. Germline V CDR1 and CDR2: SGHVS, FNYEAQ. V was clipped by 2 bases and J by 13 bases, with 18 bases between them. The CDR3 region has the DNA TGTGCCAGCAGCTTAAGCCGGGACCCCGTGAATCAGTTCTTC. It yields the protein CASSLSRDPVNQFF.

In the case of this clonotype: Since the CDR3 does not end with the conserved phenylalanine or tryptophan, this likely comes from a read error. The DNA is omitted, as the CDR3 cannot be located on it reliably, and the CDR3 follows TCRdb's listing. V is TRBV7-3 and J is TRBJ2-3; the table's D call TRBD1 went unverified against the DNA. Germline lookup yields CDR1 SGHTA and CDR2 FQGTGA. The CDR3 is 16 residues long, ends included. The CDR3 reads CASSPQPRDTSSTLGT.

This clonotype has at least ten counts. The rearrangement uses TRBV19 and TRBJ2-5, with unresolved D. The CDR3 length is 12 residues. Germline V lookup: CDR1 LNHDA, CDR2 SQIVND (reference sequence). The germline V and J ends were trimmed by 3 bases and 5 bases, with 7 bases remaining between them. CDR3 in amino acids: CASSMGWETQYF. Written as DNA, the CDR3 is TGTGCCAGTAGTATGGGATGGGAGACCCAGTACTTC.

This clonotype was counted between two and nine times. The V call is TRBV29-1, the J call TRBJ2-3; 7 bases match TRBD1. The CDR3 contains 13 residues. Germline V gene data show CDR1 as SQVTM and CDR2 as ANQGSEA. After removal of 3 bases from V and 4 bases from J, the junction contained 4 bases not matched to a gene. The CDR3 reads CSVDPQGADTQYF. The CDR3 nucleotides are TGCAGCGTTGACCCTCAGGGGGCAGATACGCAGTATTTT.

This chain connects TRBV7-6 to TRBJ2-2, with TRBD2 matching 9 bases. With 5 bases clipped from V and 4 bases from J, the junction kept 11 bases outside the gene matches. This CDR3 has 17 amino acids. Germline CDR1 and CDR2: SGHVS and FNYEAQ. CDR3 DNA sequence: TGTGCCAGCAGCCTCAGGACTAGCGAGGGACGCACCGGGGAGCTGTTTTTT. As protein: CASSLRTSEGRTGELFF.

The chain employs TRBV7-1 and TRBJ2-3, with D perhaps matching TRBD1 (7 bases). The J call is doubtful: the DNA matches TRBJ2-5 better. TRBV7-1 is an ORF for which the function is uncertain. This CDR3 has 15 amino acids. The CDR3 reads CASSPGEGGGKTQYF. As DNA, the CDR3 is TGTGCCAGCAGCCCGGGTGAAGGGGGCGGGAAGACCCAGTACTTC.

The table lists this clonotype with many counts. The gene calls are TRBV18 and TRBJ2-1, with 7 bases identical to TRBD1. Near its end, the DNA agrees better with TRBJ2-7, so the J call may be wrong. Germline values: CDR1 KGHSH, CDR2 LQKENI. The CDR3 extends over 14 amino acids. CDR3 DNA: TGTGCCAGCTCACCCTCGGGACAGAGCTACGAGCAGTACTTC. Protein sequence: CASSPSGQSYEQYF.

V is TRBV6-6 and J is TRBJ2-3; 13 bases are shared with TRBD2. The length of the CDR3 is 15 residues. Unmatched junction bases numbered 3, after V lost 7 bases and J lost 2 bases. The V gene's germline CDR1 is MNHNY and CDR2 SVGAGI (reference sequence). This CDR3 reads CASTGLAGDTDTQYF. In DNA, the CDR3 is TGTGCCAGCACAGGACTAGCGGGGGACACAGATACGCAGTATTTT.

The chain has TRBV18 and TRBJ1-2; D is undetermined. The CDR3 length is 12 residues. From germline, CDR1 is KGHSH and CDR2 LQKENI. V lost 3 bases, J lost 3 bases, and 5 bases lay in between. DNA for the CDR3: TGTGCCAGCTCACCGCAGGACTATGGCTACACCTTC. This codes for CASSPQDYGYTF.

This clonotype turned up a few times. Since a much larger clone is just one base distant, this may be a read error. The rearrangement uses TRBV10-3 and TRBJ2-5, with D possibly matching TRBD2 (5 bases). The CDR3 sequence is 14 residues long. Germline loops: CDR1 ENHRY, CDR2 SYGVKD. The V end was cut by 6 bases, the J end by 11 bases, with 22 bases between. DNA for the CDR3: TGTGCCATCAGCAGCGGCCTGTCCTACAATGAGCAGTACTTC. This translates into CAISSGLSYNEQYF.

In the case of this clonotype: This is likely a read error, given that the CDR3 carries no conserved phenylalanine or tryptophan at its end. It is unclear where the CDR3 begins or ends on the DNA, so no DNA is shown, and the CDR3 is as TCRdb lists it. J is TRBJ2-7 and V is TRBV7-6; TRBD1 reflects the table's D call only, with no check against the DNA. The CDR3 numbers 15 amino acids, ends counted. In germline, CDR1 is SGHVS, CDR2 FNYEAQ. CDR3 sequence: CASSLGDRYEQYFGS.

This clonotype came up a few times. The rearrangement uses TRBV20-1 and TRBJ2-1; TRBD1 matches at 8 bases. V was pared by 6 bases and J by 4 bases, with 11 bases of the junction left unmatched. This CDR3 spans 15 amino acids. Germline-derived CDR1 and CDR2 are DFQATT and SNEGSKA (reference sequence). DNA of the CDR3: TGCAGTGCCGCCATCCGGGACAGGACTTACAATGAGCAGTTCTTC. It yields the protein CSAAIRDRTYNEQFF.

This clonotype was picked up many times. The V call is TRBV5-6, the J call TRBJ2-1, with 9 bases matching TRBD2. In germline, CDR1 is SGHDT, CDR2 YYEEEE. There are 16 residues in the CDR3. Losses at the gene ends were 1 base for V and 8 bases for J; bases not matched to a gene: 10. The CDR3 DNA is TGTGCCAGCAGCTTGAAGGGCGGGAGGGCCGTCGATGAGCAGTTCTTC. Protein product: CASSLKGGRAVDEQFF.

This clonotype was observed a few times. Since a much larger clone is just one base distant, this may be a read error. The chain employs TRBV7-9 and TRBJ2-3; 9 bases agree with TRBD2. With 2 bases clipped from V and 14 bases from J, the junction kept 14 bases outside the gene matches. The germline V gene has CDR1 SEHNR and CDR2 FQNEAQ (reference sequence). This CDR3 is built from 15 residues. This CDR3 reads CASSLSGGTTGELYF. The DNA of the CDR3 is TGTGCCAGCAGCTTAAGCGGGGGGACCACCGGGGAGCTGTATTTT. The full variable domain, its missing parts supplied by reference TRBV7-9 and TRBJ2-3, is DTGVSQNPRHKITKRGQNVTFRCDPISEHNRLYWYRQTLGQGPEFLTYFQNEAQLEKSRLLSDRFSAERPKGSFSTLEIQRTEQGDSAMYLCASSLSGGTTGELYFGPGTRLTVL.

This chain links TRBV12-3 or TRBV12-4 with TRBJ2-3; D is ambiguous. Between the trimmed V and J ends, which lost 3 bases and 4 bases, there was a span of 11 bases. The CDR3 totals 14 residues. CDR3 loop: CASSFGVSPDTQYF. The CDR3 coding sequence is TGTGCCAGCAGTTTTGGGGTCTCGCCAGATACGCAGTATTTT.

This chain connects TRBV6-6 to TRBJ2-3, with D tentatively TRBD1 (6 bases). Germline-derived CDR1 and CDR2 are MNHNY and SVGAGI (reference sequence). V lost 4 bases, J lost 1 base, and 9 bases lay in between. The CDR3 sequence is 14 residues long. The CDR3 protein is CASSWAGGTDTQYF. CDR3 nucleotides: TGTGCCAGCAGTTGGGCAGGGGGCACAGATACGCAGTATTTT.

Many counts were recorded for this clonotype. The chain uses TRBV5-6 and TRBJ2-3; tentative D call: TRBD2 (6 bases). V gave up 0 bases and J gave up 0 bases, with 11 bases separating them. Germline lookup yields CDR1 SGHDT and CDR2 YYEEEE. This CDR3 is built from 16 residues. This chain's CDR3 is CASSLGSGVSTDTQYF. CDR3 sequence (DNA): TGTGCCAGCAGCTTGGGCTCGGGAGTAAGCACAGATACGCAGTATTTT.

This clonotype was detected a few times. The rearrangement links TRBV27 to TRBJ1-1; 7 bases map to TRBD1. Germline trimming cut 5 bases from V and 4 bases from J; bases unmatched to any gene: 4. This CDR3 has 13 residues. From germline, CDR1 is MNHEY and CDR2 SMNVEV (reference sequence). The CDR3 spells CASSLYRGTEAFF. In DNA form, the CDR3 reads TGTGCCAGCAGTCTCTACAGGGGCACTGAAGCTTTCTTT.